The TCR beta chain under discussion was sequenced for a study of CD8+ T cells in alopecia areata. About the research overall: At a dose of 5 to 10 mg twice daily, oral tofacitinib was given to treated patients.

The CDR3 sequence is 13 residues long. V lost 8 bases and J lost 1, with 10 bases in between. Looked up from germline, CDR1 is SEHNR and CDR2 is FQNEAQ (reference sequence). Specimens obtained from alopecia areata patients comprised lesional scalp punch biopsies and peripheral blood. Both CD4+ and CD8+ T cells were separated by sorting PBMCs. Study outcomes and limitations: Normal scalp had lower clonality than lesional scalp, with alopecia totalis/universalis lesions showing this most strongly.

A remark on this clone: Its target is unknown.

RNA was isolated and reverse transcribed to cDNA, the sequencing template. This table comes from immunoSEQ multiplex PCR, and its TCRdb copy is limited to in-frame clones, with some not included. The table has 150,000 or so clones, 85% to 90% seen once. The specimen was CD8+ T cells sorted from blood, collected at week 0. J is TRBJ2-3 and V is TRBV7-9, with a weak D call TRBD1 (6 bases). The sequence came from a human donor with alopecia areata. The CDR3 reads CASSEGGTDTQYF. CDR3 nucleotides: TGTGCCAGCTCCGAGGGGGGCACAGATACGCAGTATTTT.